The rows below give T cell receptor beta chains drawn from one sample of a study of CD8+CD57+ T cells in acquired aplastic anemia. TCRdb passed the reads through MiXCR, listing each CDR3 protein once. The table shows about 110,000 distinct CDR3 sequences, with 51% occurring only once. The sample comprised sorted CD4+, CD8+, or CD8+CD57+ T cells (not recorded which) from PBMCs. Receptors originate from a human donor in good health, serving as a control. Both conserved end residues are part of each CDR3. The D gene is left open where the match is weak. Some rows mark clone size as missing; the rest say once, few, many or name a class of expanded clone.

d_call	j_call	clone_size	v_call	cdr3_nt	cdr3_aa
.	TRBJ2-5	many	TRBV6-5	TGTGCCAGCAGTTACTCGAGTTGGGGAGCCCACCAAGAGACCCAGTACTTC	CASSYSSWGAHQETQYF
.	TRBJ1-1	.	TRBV2	TGTGCCAGCAGATTGGAGGGGCGCTTTGTGACTGAAGCTTTCTTT	CASRLEGRFVTEAFF
.	TRBJ2-3	many	TRBV24-1	TGTGCCACCAGTGATCGGGACGGAGACACAGATACGCAGTATTTT	CATSDRDGDTDTQYF
.	TRBJ1-6	many	TRBV12-3/TRBV12-4	TGTGCCAGCAGTTTTAAGTCTTCACCCCTCCACTTT	CASSFKSSPLHF
.	TRBJ2-5	few	TRBV19	TGTGCCAGTAGTATATGGCGTCAGGCCGAGACCCAGTACTTC	CASSIWRQAETQYF
.	TRBJ1-1	.	TRBV29-1	TGCAGCGCCGAATCAGCAACTAATGAAGCTTTCTTT	CSAESATNEAFF
.	TRBJ1-1	.	TRBV2	TGTGCCAGCAGTGAAGCGGGTTACACTGAAGCTTTCTTT	CASSEAGYTEAFF
TRBD1	TRBJ1-1	many	TRBV6-2/TRBV6-3	TGTGCCAGCAGTCTACAGGGGATCACTGAAGCTTTCTTT	CASSLQGITEAFF
.	TRBJ1-5	many	TRBV5-1	TGCGCCAGCAGCTTGGAGGCAGGTTTGGGGCCCCAGCATTTT	CASSLEAGLGPQHF
.	TRBJ2-3	.	TRBV7-3	TGTGCCAGCAGCTCCAGGGGGGGAAGCACAGATACGCAGTATTTT	CASSSRGGSTDTQYF
TRBD1	TRBJ1-1	.	TRBV4-1	TGCGCCAGCAGTCAAACAGGGGCTCAGGACACTGAAGCTTTCTTT	CASSQTGAQDTEAFF
TRBD2	TRBJ2-3	many	TRBV7-2	TGTGCCAGCAGCGCGGGGTGGGGAGGGTTCACAGATACGCAGTATTTT	CASSAGWGGFTDTQYF
.	TRBJ2-7	.	TRBV25-1	TGTGCCAGCAGTGCCGGACTGGCCTCCTACGGGCAGTACTTC	CASSAGLASYGQYF
TRBD2	TRBJ2-3	.	TRBV25-1	TGTGCCAGCAGTCCGCGACTAGCGGGGGGTAGCACAGATACGCAGTATTTT	CASSPRLAGGSTDTQYF
.	TRBJ1-5	.	TRBV19	TGTGCCAGCACCTTTGGGATTAGCAATCAGCCCCAGCATTTT	CASTFGISNQPQHF
.	TRBJ2-7	.	TRBV25-1	TGTGCCAGCACGCCTACGAGCTCCTACGAGCAGTACTTC	CASTPTSSYEQYF
.	TRBJ2-5	many	TRBV9	TGTGCCAGCAGCGTAGAAGAGGGACAAGAGACCCAGTACTTC	CASSVEEGQETQYF
.	TRBJ2-1	many	TRBV7-6	TGTGCCAGCAGCTGGGGACAATACAATGAGCAGTTCTTC	CASSWGQYNEQFF
.	TRBJ1-1	.	TRBV27	TGTGCCAGCAGCTCGAGTAAGGGTACTGAAGCTTTCTTT	CASSSSKGTEAFF
TRBD1	TRBJ2-3	many	TRBV5-6	TGTGCCAGCAGTTTCCCGGGACAGGGGTTTGGCACAGATACGCAGTATTTT	CASSFPGQGFGTDTQYF
TRBD1	TRBJ1-2	many	TRBV6-5	TGTGCCAGCAGCTACGCCCCCACAGGGGGGGAGGACGGCTACACCTTC	CASSYAPTGGEDGYTF
.	TRBJ2-2	.	TRBV29-1	TGCAGCGTTGGTGGCGGGGAGCTGTTTTTT	CSVGGGELFF
.	TRBJ2-1	many	TRBV5-4	TGTGCCAGCAGCTTGGGGGACTACAATGAGCAGTTCTTC	CASSLGDYNEQFF
TRBD1	TRBJ1-1	many	TRBV3-1	TGTGCCAGCAGCCAAGGTCCAGGGGGCGGGGAAGCTTTCTTT	CASSQGPGGGEAFF
.	TRBJ1-3	.	TRBV5-5	TGTGCCAGCAGCTTGGGACCGACCTCTGGAAACACCATATATTTT	CASSLGPTSGNTIYF
.	TRBJ1-2	many	TRBV12-3/TRBV12-4	TGTGCCAGCAGTTTAGATGGCGGGGGGCGCTGGGGCTACACCTTC	CASSLDGGGRWGYTF
TRBD1	TRBJ2-7	.	TRBV25-1	TGTGCCAGCGGTCCCCTCGGGGACAGGGATACCTACGAGCAGTACTTC	CASGPLGDRDTYEQYF
.	TRBJ1-2	.	TRBV7-9	TGTGCCAGCAGCCCAACTCTCTTGCTGAATGGCTACACCTTC	CASSPTLLLNGYTF
.	TRBJ1-6	many	TRBV4-2	TGTGCCAGCAGCCAAATGGACGTGAGCTCCTATAATTCACCCCTCCACTTT	CASSQMDVSSYNSPLHF
TRBD2	TRBJ2-7	few	TRBV7-2	TGTGCCAGCAGCTGGGGACTAGCGGGGGGGTACGAGCAGTACTTC	CASSWGLAGGYEQYF
TRBD2	TRBJ2-3	.	TRBV7-3	TGTGCCAGCAGCTTAAAGGCCGCTAGCGGGGGGGCCACAGATACGCAGTATTTT	CASSLKAASGGATDTQYF
.	TRBJ1-5	.	TRBV20-1	TGCGGTGCTAGGGGGGGAGAAGGGCAGCCCCAGCATTTT	CGARGGEGQPQHF
.	TRBJ2-2	many	TRBV24-1	TGTGCCACCAGTGATGAAATCACCGGGGAGCTGTTTTTT	CATSDEITGELFF
TRBD1	TRBJ2-2	many	TRBV4-3	TGCGCCAGCAGCCCTGGACAGGGAAGGGCCGGGGAGCTGTTTTTT	CASSPGQGRAGELFF
TRBD2	TRBJ2-3	.	TRBV19	TGTGCCAGTAGCATCGGGGGGGATCGCACAGATACGCAGTATTTT	CASSIGGDRTDTQYF
.	TRBJ2-2	few	TRBV7-9	TGTGCCAGCAGCCCCCGTAACACCGGGGAGCTGTTTTTT	CASSPRNTGELFF
TRBD2	TRBJ2-7	.	TRBV10-3	TGTGCCATCGGGAGGGTGAGCTACGAGCAGTACTTC	CAIGRVSYEQYF
.	TRBJ2-3	many	TRBV27	TGTGCCAGCAGACCCGACAGCCTCGCCGATACGCAGTATTTT	CASRPDSLADTQYF
.	TRBJ2-7	.	TRBV19	TGTGCCAGTAGTATGGTACAGGGAAGCTCCTACGAGCAGTACTTC	CASSMVQGSSYEQYF
TRBD1	TRBJ1-6	many	TRBV6-1	TGTGCCAGCACGGACAGGGGGACGTGGAATTCACCCCTCCACTTT	CASTDRGTWNSPLHF
.	TRBJ2-2	.	TRBV6-1	TGTGCCAGCAGCGTTAAGGGAGGACCCACCGGGGAGCTGTTTTTT	CASSVKGGPTGELFF
TRBD2	TRBJ2-1	many	TRBV11-2	TGTGCCAGCAGCTGGCCATCAGCGGGGGGGGGAAATGAGCAGTTCTTC	CASSWPSAGGGNEQFF
TRBD1	TRBJ1-6	few	TRBV10-3	TGTGCCATCGGGACAGAACTGAATTCACCCCTCCACTTT	CAIGTELNSPLHF
.	TRBJ2-1	many	TRBV2	TGTGCCAGCAAGGACTACAATGAGCAGTTCTTC	CASKDYNEQFF
TRBD2	TRBJ2-1	many	TRBV6-1	TGTGCCAGCAGAGCCGGGACTAGCGGGGGCAATGAGCAGTTCTTC	CASRAGTSGGNEQFF
TRBD1	TRBJ2-5	few	TRBV29-1	TGCAGCGTTACGTACGGGACAGGGGGTTCTCTTCGCGAGACCCAGTACTTC	CSVTYGTGGSLRETQYF
TRBD1	TRBJ1-2	.	TRBV5-1	TGCGCCAGCAGCTTGGCCAGTGGACAGGCAAGTGGCTACACCTTC	CASSLASGQASGYTF
.	TRBJ2-1	.	TRBV7-6	TGTGCCAGCAGCTTATCCTATGAGCAGTTCTTC	CASSLSYEQFF
TRBD1	TRBJ1-6	few	TRBV19	TGTGCCAGTAGTAGTTCGACAGGGGGCTCTTCACCCCTCCACTTT	CASSSSTGGSSPLHF